This T cell receptor beta chain originates from a study of blood T cell repertoires in COVID-19. Whole-study context: From the United States, Italy and Spain came samples of acute and convalescent COVID-19.

In its sample, this clone was seen once. TCRdb keeps only in-frame clones here, not all; method: immunoSEQ multiplex PCR. This table holds 190,000 or so clones, 88% found once. Deletions cut 1 base from V and 6 bases from J, with 7 bases between. The CDR3 is 12 amino acids. Germline CDR1 is MNHNS and CDR2 is SASEGT. The J gene is TRBJ2-7, the V gene TRBV6-1, with D uncertain. The sequence was collected from a woman in her twenties or thirties with acute or convalescent COVID-19. Sequencing input: peripheral blood. The DNA of the CDR3 is TGTGCCAGCAGTGAAGGACTCTCCGAGCAGTACTTC. It yields the protein CASSEGLSEQYF.